One sample yielded the 24 T cell receptor beta chains listed below, sequenced in a study of human T cells and chemical hapten exposure. Time point described: pre-sensitization, week 0. Treatment meaning: therapeutic diphenylcyclopropenone sensitization with weekly scalp DPC. MiXCR, applied by TCRdb to the RACE reads, yields one record per CDR3 protein. The sample has roughly 110,000 distinct CDR3 sequences, roughly 12% seen once. Sequenced material: whole blood, taken in connection with sensitization to the hapten diphenylcyclopropenone (DPC). These receptor sequences come from a woman aged 45-65 years with alopecia areata. Some clones in this sample may be carry-over from other donors' samples.

This clonotype was detected many times. The chain recombines TRBV4-2 with TRBJ2-3; D unclear. CDR1 is LGHNA and CDR2 is YNFKEQ in the germline V gene. This CDR3 has 14 amino acids. Deletions cut 4 bases from V and 0 bases from J, with 8 bases between. The CDR3 here is CASSPETSTDTQYF. The CDR3 DNA sequence: TGTGCCAGCAGCCCTGAGACCAGCACAGATACGCAGTATTTT.

This clonotype was seen at least ten times. The chain combines TRBV7-2 with TRBJ2-7; D unresolved. CDR3 length: 11 residues. Germline lookup yields CDR1 SGHTA and CDR2 FQGNSA. V shed 1 base and J shed 4 bases, with 2 bases lying between them. CDR3 bases: TGTGCCAGCAGCTTAGTTTACGAGCAGTACTTC. Encoded protein: CASSLVYEQYF. Based on the CDR3 plus reference TRBV7-2 and TRBJ2-7, the full variable domain is GAGVSQSPSNKVTEKGKDVELRCDPISGHTALYWYRQSLGQGLEFLIYFQGNSAPDKSGLPSDRFSAERTGGSVSTLTIQRTQQEDSAVYLCASSLVYEQYFGPGTRLTVT.

The chain uses TRBV19 and TRBJ2-3, with D possibly matching TRBD1 (6 bases). Germline CDR1 and CDR2: LNHDA and SQIVND (reference sequence). CDR3 length: 16 amino acids. V shed 3 bases and J shed 2 bases, with 15 bases lying between them. This CDR3 is CASSISATGTTDTQYF. The CDR3 bases are TGTGCCAGTAGTATCTCCGCGACAGGAACCACAGATACGCAGTATTTT.

This clonotype turned up a few times. The chain uses TRBV28 and TRBJ2-3, with D possibly matching TRBD2 (6 bases). From germline, CDR1 is MDHEN and CDR2 SYDVKM. The CDR3 is 12 amino acids. V lost 9 bases, J lost 1 base, and 8 bases lay in between. The CDR3 protein is CASWGGTDTQYF. CDR3 DNA sequence: TGTGCCAGTTGGGGGGGCACAGATACGCAGTATTTT.

This chain links TRBV6-1 with TRBJ2-6; 9 bases align to TRBD1. The V gene's germline CDR1 is MNHNS and CDR2 SASEGT. J gave up 2 bases and V 6 bases, and 8 bases lay outside the gene matches. The CDR3 is 17 residues long. CDR3 region: CASSEQGAGAGANVLTF. CDR3 coding DNA: TGTGCCAGCAGCGAACAGGGGGCGGGAGCTGGGGCCAACGTCCTGACTTTC.

This clonotype was seen only a few times. The rearrangement joins TRBV28 to TRBJ1-1; perhaps TRBD1 as D (5 bases). The V end lost 8 bases, the J end lost 6 bases, and 13 bases lay between the germline ends. This CDR3 is 12 amino acids long. CDR1 MDHEN and CDR2 SYDVKM come from the germline V gene. CDR3 protein: CASWQGGSEAFF. In DNA, the CDR3 is TGTGCCAGCTGGCAGGGTGGATCTGAAGCTTTCTTT.

The chain carries TRBV20-1 and TRBJ2-5; D uncertain. The CDR3 runs 14 residues. The V gene's germline CDR1 is DFQATT and CDR2 SNEGSKA (reference sequence). Trimming took 3 bases from V and 5 from J, leaving 16 bases between them. CDR3 DNA: TGCAGTGCTAGTATCCCGGATTATATTGAGACCCAGTACTTC. Its translation is CSASIPDYIETQYF.

This chain uses TRBV7-9 with TRBJ2-1; TRBD2 is a possible D gene (5 bases). Germline V gives CDR1 SEHNR, CDR2 FQNEAQ (reference sequence). This CDR3 contains 13 residues. Between the trimmed V and J ends, which lost 8 bases and 3 bases, there was a span of 11 bases. DNA for the CDR3: TGTGCCAGCGTCGGGGAAGTCTACAATGAGCAGTTCTTC. Encoded protein: CASVGEVYNEQFF.

This chain uses TRBV7-2 with TRBJ2-7; maybe TRBD2 (6 bases). V was pared by 8 bases and J by 4 bases, with 18 bases between. Germline CDR1 SGHTA, CDR2 FQGNSA. This CDR3 region has 14 residues. The CDR3 DNA follows: TGTGCCAGCTCTGTAGGAGTGGGGGGATACGAGCAGTACTTC. Translation: CASSVGVGGYEQYF.

This clonotype appeared a few times. The V gene is TRBV28, the J gene TRBJ2-5; 7 bases agree with TRBD1. The CDR3 spans 15 residues. J gave up 5 bases and V 8 bases, and 14 bases lay outside the gene matches. The germline gives CDR1 MDHEN, CDR2 SYDVKM. Here the CDR3 reads CASCRRTGFGETQYF. The CDR3 DNA reads as TGTGCCAGCTGTCGGCGGACAGGTTTTGGGGAGACCCAGTACTTC. Together with reference TRBV28 and TRBJ2-5, the CDR3 gives the full variable domain: DVKVTQSSRYLVKRTGEKVFLECVQDMDHENMFWYRQDPGLGLRLIYFSYDVKMKEKGDIPEGYSVSREKKERFSLILESASTNQTSMYLCASCRRTGFGETQYFGPGTRLLVL.

The J gene is TRBJ2-7, the V gene TRBV29-1, with D unresolved. CDR1 is SQVTM, CDR2 ANQGSEA, per germline. V lost 6 bases and J 3 bases, leaving 9 bases between the germline ends. The CDR3 length is 11 residues. This CDR3 reads CSVITNYEQYF. In nucleotides, the CDR3 is TGCAGCGTCATAACGAACTACGAGCAGTACTTC.

The V and J genes are TRBV12-3 or TRBV12-4 and TRBJ2-6; TRBD1 is a possible D gene (5 bases). The length of the CDR3 is 15 residues. V shed 6 bases and J shed 0 bases, with 9 bases lying between them. CDR3 nucleotides: TGTGCCAGCAGGCCTGACAGCTCTGGGGCCAACGTCCTGACTTTC. This codes for CASRPDSSGANVLTF.

The CDR3, as DNA: TGTGCCAGCAGCCCCAGGACAGATAAGTTCTTC. Protein product: CASSPRTDKFF. This chain uses TRBV7-2 with TRBJ2-1, with D perhaps matching TRBD1 (6 bases). This CDR3 is 11 amino acids long. Between the trimmed V and J ends, which lost 5 bases and 14 bases, there was a span of 13 bases. Germline assignment: CDR1 SGHTA and CDR2 FQGNSA. Combining the CDR3 with reference TRBV7-2 and TRBJ2-1 gives the whole variable domain GAGVSQSPSNKVTEKGKDVELRCDPISGHTALYWYRQSLGQGLEFLIYFQGNSAPDKSGLPSDRFSAERTGGSVSTLTIQRTQQEDSAVYLCASSPRTDKFFGPGTRLTVL.

The CDR3 DNA follows: TGTGCCAGCAGTTCAGGACCGGGGTACAATGAGCAGTTCTTC. Protein sequence: CASSSGPGYNEQFF. V gene TRBV5-6 combines with J gene TRBJ2-1, with D maybe TRBD2 (5 bases). Deletions cut 5 bases from V and 4 bases from J, with 13 bases between. The CDR3 consists of 14 residues. The germline CDR1 and CDR2 sequences are SGHDT and YYEEEE.

This clonotype was recorded at least ten times. The V gene is TRBV28, the J gene TRBJ2-2; a weak D match, TRBD2 (6 bases). From germline, CDR1 is MDHEN and CDR2 SYDVKM. The CDR3 runs 13 residues. V gave up 6 bases and J gave up 7 bases, with 12 bases separating them. In DNA form, the CDR3 reads TGTGCCAGCAGAAAGGGGAGGAGCGGGGAGCTGTTTTTT. As protein: CASRKGRSGELFF.

This clonotype was recorded at least ten times. The chain joins TRBV28 to TRBJ1-2; D not resolved. The CDR3 has 11 amino acids. Between the trimmed V and J ends, which lost 8 bases and 3 bases, there was a span of 7 bases. Germline loops: CDR1 MDHEN, CDR2 SYDVKM. The CDR3, as DNA: TGTGCCAGCGCAGTTTACTATGGCTACACCTTC. Its protein is CASAVYYGYTF.

J is TRBJ2-7 and V is TRBV18, with D maybe TRBD1 (6 bases). The CDR3 is 15 amino acids. CDR1 is KGHSH and CDR2 is LQKENI in the germline V gene. Trimming pared 2 bases from V and 6 bases from J, leaving 17 bases between. The CDR3 DNA follows: TGTGCCAGCTCACCATCGTCACAGGGATTGACCGAGCAGTACTTC. Translating it yields CASSPSSQGLTEQYF.

This chain uses TRBV29-1 with TRBJ2-1; D is possibly TRBD2 (6 bases). In germline, CDR1 is SQVTM, CDR2 ANQGSEA. Trimming left V 1 base short and J 4 bases short, with 14 bases between. The CDR3 has 15 amino acids. CDR3 coding DNA: TGCAGCGTTGAAGTCCTAGCGCGAACATACAATGAGCAGTTCTTC. The encoded protein is CSVEVLARTYNEQFF.

CDR3: CASCSIAAYGYTF. The DNA of the CDR3 is TGTGCCAGCTGCTCGATTGCTGCCTATGGCTACACCTTC. The chain combines TRBV28 with TRBJ1-2; D remains ambiguous. CDR1 is MDHEN, CDR2 SYDVKM, per germline. V lost 8 bases to trimming and J lost 4 bases, with 14 bases between them. The CDR3 consists of 13 residues.

The J gene is TRBJ2-5, the V gene TRBV18; D is unresolved. Germline V CDR1 and CDR2: KGHSH, LQKENI. The ends were cut back, 2 bases at V and 3 bases at J, with 7 bases in the middle. The CDR3 consists of 13 residues. The CDR3 sequence is CASSPGYEETQYF. The CDR3 DNA sequence: TGTGCCAGCTCACCAGGGTACGAAGAGACCCAGTACTTC.

This clonotype was recorded a few times. The CDR3 loop is CASSRGLAGFTDTQYF. The CDR3, as DNA: TGTGCCAGCAGTCGAGGACTAGCGGGGTTCACAGATACGCAGTATTTT. This sequence joins TRBV7-9 and TRBJ2-3, with 12 positions matching TRBD2. CDR3 length equals 16 residues. CDR1 and CDR2 from the germline V gene are SEHNR and FQNEAQ (reference sequence). The junction had 6 bases not matched to a gene; V was cut back by 6 bases and J by 2 bases.

As concerns this clonotype: The junction does not match germline at one end; this may be a read error. The V call is TRBV29-1, the J call TRBJ2-3, with a possible D match to TRBD1 (5 bases). Per germline, CDR1 SQVTM and CDR2 ANQGSEA. The CDR3 is made up of 15 amino acids. The CDR3 spells CSVEESSHSTGTQYF. For the CDR3, the DNA is TGCAGCGTTGAAGAATCCAGCCATAGCACAGGTACGCAGTATTTT.

V gene TRBV24-1 combines with J gene TRBJ2-3, with 7 positions matching TRBD2. This CDR3 spans 17 amino acids. With 3 bases clipped from V and 0 bases from J, the junction kept 8 bases outside the gene matches. Germline CDR1 KGHDR, CDR2 SFDVKD. CDR3 DNA: TGTGCCACCAGTGATCCGACGGGAGGAACTAGCACAGATACGCAGTATTTT. Translation gives CATSDPTGGTSTDTQYF.

The chain combines TRBV29-1 with TRBJ1-4; possibly TRBD1 for D (5 bases). In germline, CDR1 is SQVTM, CDR2 ANQGSEA. V lost 3 bases to trimming and J lost 4 bases, with 9 bases between them. There are 13 residues in the CDR3. In DNA, the CDR3 is TGCAGCGTTGAGGGGCAGTATAATGAAAAACTGTTTTTT. This codes for CSVEGQYNEKLFF.